This TCR beta chain originates from a study of T cell responses to AZD1222 COVID-19 vaccine (dated by TCRdb to about 2021). Some background on the complete study: TCR sequencing covered more than 230 trial participants: nearly 210 given two doses of AZD1222 and 26 given two doses of MenACWY control vaccine. Trial participants were enrolled by age into subgroups of 18-55, 56-69 and 70-plus years, and around 140, 26 and 57 TCR-sequenced participants, respectively, were included in these subgroups.

In the germline V gene (reference sequence), CDR1 corresponds to MNHEY and CDR2 to SMNVEV. Measured from the cysteine to the phenylalanine, the CDR3 is 14 residues long. The kept DNA is CDR3 alone, 42 bases in frame from the first base. Ends trimmed: V by 2 bases, J by 7 bases; bases unmatched to a gene: 3. This specimen's time point label, per the study, means: about 28 days (+/-7) after the second vaccine dose. AZD1222 recipients whose second dose came at about 4 weeks and those whose second dose came at about 12 weeks were combined into one group, since spike-specific TCR depth and breadth did not differ between the two schedules. Vaccinee samples came from UK trials COV001 and COV002, including a single-blind randomized controlled phase 2/3 trial of AZD1222 (ChAdOx1 nCoV-19) in healthy adults. For TCRbeta chain sequencing, PBMC samples were collected from trial participants at day 0 and at day 28 after the second dose.

Details on this clone: Its specific antigen is unknown. No qualities accompany the bases; no much larger clone lies one base away.

The paper as a whole reports these results and caveats: After two AZD1222 doses, both the breadth and the depth of spike-specific TCRs were significantly higher than at day 0 and than in MenACWY recipients. Participants were mostly white British and included more females than males, and it was suggested by the authors that clonal diversity may have been underestimated. No day 14 peak-response samples were available, so repertoires were characterized only after the peak T cell response. Conclusions about previously exposed vaccinees are limited, since just six AZD1222 recipients were seropositive for SARS-CoV-2 at baseline. Vaccine-associated CD4 TCRs spanned the whole spike protein, with dominant responses in regions 160-218 and 743-854. Reportedly, close to half of the unique spike-specific TCRs recognized epitopes lying outside the regions that are mutated in the B.1.351 and B.1.1.7 variants. The 56-69-year group was small, and its depth increase did not reach significance, likely because of low power.

The CDR3 regions of human TCRbeta chains were analyzed by immunosequencing. Turning to the authors' computational methods: TCRs in the repertoires were compared against a reference library of SARS-CoV-2-specific TCRs that had been generated with the MIRA antigen-specificity platform. Breadth meant the fraction of unique TCRs that were SARS-CoV-2-associated, whereas depth meant the fraction of total T cells that were SARS-CoV-2-associated. Each spike-specific TCR was assigned to its reactive spike region and to a CD4 or CD8 class using the MIRA data. Log10-transformed breadth and depth values were compared by one-way ANOVA with Sidak's multiple comparisons tests. Entries here come from immuneACCESS through TCRdb and include only in-frame sequences with V and J called. Some clones fail to appear in such tables; in the studies checked, an unresolved V gene covers under half of the shortfall, and the cause of the remainder is unknown. Clone size and V and J calls were adopted from that table, with D and trimming inferred from the DNA. The sample table contains more than 90,000 clones; only one count was recorded for about 89% of them. The ten largest clones take up approximately 10% of the sample.

The V and J segments used are TRBV27 and TRBJ2-1, with TRBD1 matching 9 junction bases. The sequence was obtained from an adult who received the AZD1222 COVID-19 vaccine. Here the sequenced sample was peripheral blood, taken 28 days after the second AZD1222 dose. The DNA sequence follows: TGTGCCAGCAGTTTAGAAGGACAGGGGAATGAGCAGTTCTTC. This yields the protein CASSLEGQGNEQFF.